Below, 11 T cell receptor beta chains from the same sample are listed, as sequenced in a study of blood T cell repertoires in COVID-19. The method was immunoSEQ multiplex PCR; TCRdb's version includes in-frame clones alone and lacks a portion of them. The sample holds around 100,000 clones, approximately 79% seen once. The sample consisted of peripheral blood. The source of these receptors is a man in his 70s with COVID-19, enrolled during active disease.

V is TRBV5-4 and J is TRBJ2-3; 15 nucleotides align to TRBD2. Germline CDR1 and CDR2: SGHNT and YYREEE (reference sequence). V trimming: 0 bases; J trimming: 3 bases; junction bases outside the gene matches: 5. The CDR3 runs to 18 residues. CDR3 bases: TGTGCCAGCAGCTTGGGGGGACTAGCGGGAGGTGGGACAGATACGCAGTATTTT. Its translation is CASSLGGLAGGGTDTQYF.

V gene TRBV28 combines with J gene TRBJ2-4; 12 bases are shared with TRBD2. The V and J ends lost 7 bases and 0 bases, in that order; junction bases with no gene match: 7. CDR1 is MDHEN, CDR2 SYDVKM, per germline. CDR3 length: 17 residues. CDR3 sequence (DNA): TGTGCCAGCAACCAGGGACTAGCGGGCCTAGCCAAAAACATTCAGTACTTC. This sequence encodes CASNQGLAGLAKNIQYF.

The chain carries TRBV5-1 and TRBJ2-5, with D possibly being TRBD2 (6 bases). This CDR3 contains 14 residues. Trimming stripped 4 bases from V and 2 bases from J, with 12 bases between. Germline V gives CDR1 SGHRS, CDR2 YFSETQ. The CDR3 DNA sequence: TGCGCCAGCAGCACGGGGACTGTTCAAGAGACCCAGTACTTC. This encodes CASSTGTVQETQYF. The full variable domain, in which reference TRBV5-1 and TRBJ2-5 provide the parts outside the CDR3, is KAGVTQTPRYLIKTRGQQVTLSCSPISGHRSVSWYQQTPGQGLQFLFEYFSETQRNKGNFPGRFSGRQFSNSRSEMNVSTLELGDSALYLCASSTGTVQETQYFGPGTRLLVL.

The V and J genes are TRBV3-1 (or the pseudogene TRBV3-2) and TRBJ1-2; 8 nucleotides align to TRBD1. This CDR3 contains 14 residues. Trimming cost V 4 bases and J 3 bases; bases outside gene matches: 4. Per the germline V gene, CDR1 is LGHDT and CDR2 is YNNKEL (reference sequence). In nucleotides, the CDR3 is TGTGCCAGCAGCCTCAGGGGGCATGACTATGGCTACACCTTC. This encodes CASSLRGHDYGYTF.

As DNA, the CDR3 is TGCGCCAGCAGCCAAGAGTCGGTCCGGGAGTTAAATACGCAGTATTTT. Protein product: CASSQESVRELNTQYF. The genes are TRBV4-3 and TRBJ2-3, with a weak D call TRBD2 (6 bases). The germline V and J ends were trimmed by 0 bases and 7 bases, with 17 bases remaining between them. The CDR3 covers 16 residues. CDR1 and CDR2 from the germline V gene are LGHNA and YSLEER.

The chain uses TRBV7-6 and TRBJ2-5; 9 bases line up with TRBD1. Losses at the gene ends were 2 bases for V and 0 bases for J; bases not matched to a gene: 4. The CDR3 is 16 amino acids. Germline loops: CDR1 SGHVS, CDR2 FNYEAQ. DNA of the CDR3: TGTGCCAGCAGCTTACGCGACAGGGGGGACCAAGAGACCCAGTACTTC. Translated: CASSLRDRGDQETQYF. Combining the CDR3 with reference TRBV7-6 and TRBJ2-5 gives the whole variable domain GAGVSQSPRYKVTKRGQDVALRCDPISGHVSLYWYRQALGQGPEFLTYFNYEAQQDKSGLPNDRFSAERPEGSISTLTIQRTEQRDSAMYRCASSLRDRGDQETQYFGPGTRLLVL.

The V and J genes are TRBV4-3 and TRBJ2-1; D is unclear. Looked up from germline, CDR1 is LGHNA and CDR2 is YSLEER. V was pared by 0 bases and J by 15 bases, with 15 bases between. The CDR3 covers 13 residues. CDR3 loop: CASSQDYATRPFF. CDR3 nucleotide sequence: TGCGCCAGCAGCCAAGATTATGCGACAAGGCCGTTCTTC.

In this sample, this clone turned up a few times. This sequence joins TRBV7-2 and TRBJ2-1, with D perhaps TRBD2 (6 bases). The germline V and J ends were trimmed by 4 bases and 2 bases, with 18 bases remaining between them. CDR3 size: 17 residues. Looked up from germline, CDR1 is SGHTA and CDR2 is FQGNSA. In nucleotides, the CDR3 is TGTGCCAGCAGCTCAATCCCGGGAGCAAGCCCCTACAATGAGCAGTTCTTC. Translation gives CASSSIPGASPYNEQFF.

The J gene is TRBJ1-2, the V gene TRBV6-6; 7 bases agree with TRBD1. The CDR3 covers 15 residues. The ends lost 6 bases at V and 3 bases at J; junction bases unmatched: 10. Germline loops: CDR1 MNHNY, CDR2 SVGAGI (reference sequence). In nucleotides, the CDR3 is TGTGCCAGCAGCTTAGGACAGGCAAAACACTATGGCTACACCTTC. Translated, it gives CASSLGQAKHYGYTF.

The chain is built from TRBV9 and TRBJ2-2; 8 bases line up with TRBD2. CDR1 and CDR2 (germline): SGDLS, YYNGEE. The J segment lost 3 bases and the V segment lost 3 bases, leaving 4 bases of the junction unmatched. There are 15 residues in the CDR3. In nucleotides, the CDR3 is TGTGCCAGCAGCGCCCGAGCGGGAGACACCGGGGAGCTGTTTTTT. Its translation is CASSARAGDTGELFF.

This clone was detected a few times. The V gene is TRBV6-5, the J gene TRBJ1-1, with 8 nucleotides matching TRBD1. Trimming took 5 bases from V and 5 from J; bases not matched to a gene: 10. There are 15 residues in the CDR3. Germline V gene sequence: CDR1 MNHEY, CDR2 SVGAGI. Written as DNA, the CDR3 is TGTGCCAGCAGTATCGGACAGGGAAGTAGGACTGAAGCTTTCTTT. It translates to CASSIGQGSRTEAFF.